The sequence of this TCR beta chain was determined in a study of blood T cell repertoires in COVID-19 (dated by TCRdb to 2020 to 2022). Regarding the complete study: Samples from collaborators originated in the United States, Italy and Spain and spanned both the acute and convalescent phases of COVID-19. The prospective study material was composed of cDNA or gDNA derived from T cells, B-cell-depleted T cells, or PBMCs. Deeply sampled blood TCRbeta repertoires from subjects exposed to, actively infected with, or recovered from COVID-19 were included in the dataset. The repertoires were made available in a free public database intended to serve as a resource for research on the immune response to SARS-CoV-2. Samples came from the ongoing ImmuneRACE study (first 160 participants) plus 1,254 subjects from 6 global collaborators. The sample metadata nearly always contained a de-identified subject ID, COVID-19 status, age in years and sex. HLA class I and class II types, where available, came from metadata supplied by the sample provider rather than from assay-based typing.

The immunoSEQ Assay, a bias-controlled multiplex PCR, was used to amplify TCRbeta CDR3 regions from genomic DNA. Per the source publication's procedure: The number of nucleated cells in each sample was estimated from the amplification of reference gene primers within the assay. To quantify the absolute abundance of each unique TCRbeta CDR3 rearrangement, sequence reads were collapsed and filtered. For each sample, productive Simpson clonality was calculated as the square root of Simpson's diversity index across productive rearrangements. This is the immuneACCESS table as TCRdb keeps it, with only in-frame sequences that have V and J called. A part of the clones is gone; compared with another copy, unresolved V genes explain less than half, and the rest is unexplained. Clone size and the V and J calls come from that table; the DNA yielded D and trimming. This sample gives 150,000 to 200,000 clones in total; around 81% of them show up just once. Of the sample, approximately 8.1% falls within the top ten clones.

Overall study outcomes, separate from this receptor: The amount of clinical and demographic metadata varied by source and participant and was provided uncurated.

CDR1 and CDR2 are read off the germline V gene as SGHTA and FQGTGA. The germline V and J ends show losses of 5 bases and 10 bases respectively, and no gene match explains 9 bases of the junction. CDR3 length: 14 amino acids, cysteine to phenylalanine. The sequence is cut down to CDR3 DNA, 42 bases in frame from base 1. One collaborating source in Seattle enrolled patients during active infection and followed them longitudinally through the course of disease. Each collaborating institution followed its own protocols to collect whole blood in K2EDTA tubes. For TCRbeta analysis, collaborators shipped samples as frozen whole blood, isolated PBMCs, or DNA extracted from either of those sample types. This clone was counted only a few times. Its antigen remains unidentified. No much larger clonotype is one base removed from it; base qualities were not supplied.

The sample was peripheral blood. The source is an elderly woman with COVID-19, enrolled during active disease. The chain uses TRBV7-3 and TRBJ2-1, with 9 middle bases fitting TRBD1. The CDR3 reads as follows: CASSPGDRALEQFF. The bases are TGTGCCAGCAGCCCTGGGGACAGGGCGCTCGAGCAGTTCTTC.